The sequence of this T cell receptor (beta chain) was determined in a study of T cells expressing NK-cell markers (dated by TCRdb to 2018 to 2020). About the full investigation: About eight donors provided sorted CD3+CD56+NKG2C+, CD3+CD56+NKG2C- and CD3+CD56-NKG2C+ T-cell subsets, whose TCR beta-chain repertoires were profiled. All eight donors whose samples were sequenced were randomly selected healthy volunteers, three of them men and five women. Of the eight sequenced donors, seven were found to be HCMV-seropositive and one was found to be HCMV-seronegative. Illumina HiSeq 2000/2500, MiSeq or NextSeq was used to sequence libraries as 2 x 150 bp reads. What the work shows at the level of the full study, not this receptor alone: It remained unclear whether the expanded NKG2C-expressing T cell clones were specific for HCMV antigens. In several donors, the dominant CD3+CD56+NKG2C+ clonotypes were among the top 10 CD8+ clonotypes and accounted for about 1.0-7.5% of CD8+ T cells. Those dominant clonotypes were again the most abundant among CD3+CD56-NKG2C+ cells in a few donors, at about 25-60.1%.

The germline V gene yields LGHNA for CDR1 and YNFKEQ for CDR2. The CDR3 starts with the cysteine, ends with the phenylalanine, and has 16 residues. Only the protein is available. Instrument used: Illumina HiSeq 2000. TCR beta cDNA libraries were prepared using 5'RACE template switching, which introduced a universal primer site and unique molecular identifiers. cDNA synthesis was primed from the TCR beta constant segment, followed by two successive PCR amplification steps. For the original study's pipeline: MIGEC handled demultiplexing of the reads and grouping by UMI, while MiTCR was used to assemble and quantify clonotypes. To remove erroneous sequences, TCR cDNA sequences were retained only when supported by two or more reads. The tcR package was used for downstream repertoire analysis, and clonotypes were matched across fractions by CDR3 nucleotide sequence plus V segment. Antigen specificity was annotated against VDJdb with VDJmatch, allowing one amino acid substitution in CDR3. TCRdb reprocessed the public reads and reports one entry per CDR3 protein sequence, without DNA. TCRdb assigned the V and J calls; the authors' analysis was not used. This sample's table lists around 260,000 distinct CDR3 sequences. Of the sample, around 3.9% is held by the ten largest clones.

HCMV-specific IgG was detected in serum with a commercial ELISA kit to determine HCMV serostatus. Peripheral blood mononuclear cells were isolated from blood by Ficoll density gradient centrifugation. On this clonotype: It has no known antigen specificity.

Here the chain combines TRBV4-2 and TRBJ2-2; TCRdb's D call, TRBD2, is unchecked because there is no DNA. This TCR came from a woman between 18 and 70 years old in good health. Sequencing input: blood T cells: a sorted CD56 or NKG2C T cell subset, CD4+ or CD8+ T cells, or bulk PBMC T cells (not recorded which). The CDR3 protein: CASSQAAGEITGELFF.